The rows below give T cell receptor beta chains drawn from one sample of a study of blood T cell repertoires in COVID-19. Only in-frame clones appear in the TCRdb table, and some are missing; sequencing was by immunoSEQ multiplex PCR. The profile shows fewer than 350,000 clones, 75% to 90% of them singletons. Sequencing used PBMCs or T cells enriched from blood (not recorded which). Receptors were obtained from a man aged 55 to 70 who had recovered from COVID-19. The CDR3 runs from the conserved cysteine through the conserved F or W.

>TRBV7-6|16|TRBJ2-3
CASSTFGSRGTDTQYF
>TRBV27|16|TRBJ1-5
CASSSADRASNQPQHF
>TRBV11-1|16|TRBJ2-1
CASSQGSGSLSYEQFF
>TRBV12-3/TRBV12-4|11|TRBJ1-2
CASSPNYGYTF
>TRBV5-1|12|TRBJ1-1
CASSPTGHEAFF
>TRBV20-1|11|TRBJ1-2
CSAGGDYGYTF
>TRBV5-1|13|TRBJ2-3
CASSLDGSYTQYF
>TRBV5-1|13|TRBJ2-7
CASRTSGSYEQYF
>TRBV7-2|15|TRBJ2-5
CASSPFATGGETQYF
>TRBV7-2|17|TRBJ2-3
CASSPLAVAGVADTQYF
>TRBV5-1|15|TRBJ2-3
CASSIADPSGDTQYF
>TRBV10-3|16|TRBJ2-7
CAISDTGLASTYEQYF
>TRBV7-9|15|TRBJ1-2
CASSLAFGTGDGYTF
>TRBV14|17|TRBJ1-1
CASSLHTLRDRGTEAFF
>TRBV14|13|TRBJ2-5
CASSPGTQETQYF
>TRBV7-6|14|TRBJ2-7
CASSLVGEAHEQYF
>TRBV18|14|TRBJ1-2
CASSPDRVNYGYTF
>TRBV21-1|18|TRBJ2-7
CASSKIGLAGGPHGEQYF
>TRBV28|12|TRBJ2-7
CAGYIRYYEQYF
>TRBV2|11|TRBJ2-3
CASSVRDTQYF
>TRBV7-2|13|TRBJ2-7
CASSFARSYEQYF
>TRBV27|13|TRBJ1-2
CASSFTGRSGYTF
>TRBV6-5|15|TRBJ1-4
CASSRIQGANEKLFF
>TRBV27|14|TRBJ2-3
CASSLQGATDTQYF
>TRBV11-2|14|TRBJ1-2
CASSPGGGSVGYTF
>TRBV5-1|15|TRBJ2-3
CASSADRGRADTQYF
>TRBV28|12|TRBJ1-2
CASMPTGSGYTF
>TRBV4-3|17|TRBJ1-4
CASSQEPRGATNEKLFF
>TRBV28|14|TRBJ1-4
CASSSGATNEKLFF
>TRBV7-2|15|TRBJ1-2
CASSLAVTEWNGYTF
>TRBV5-1|14|TRBJ1-1
CASSLQGRGTEAFF
>TRBV7-2|15|TRBJ2-5
CASSLEGWIGKTQYF
>TRBV19|13|TRBJ2-1
CASSIDWGAEQFF
>TRBV28|12|TRBJ1-5
CASVGGFQPQHF
>TRBV24-1|13|TRBJ2-7
CATSGRVSYEQYF
>TRBV19|15|TRBJ2-1
CASSVSGRASNEQFF
>TRBV5-4|16|TRBJ2-1
CASSLDSGISYNEQFF